This entry features one TCR beta chain sequence. The sample is drawn from a study of cytomegalovirus exposure and HLA in healthy donors. V lost 5 bases and J lost 2, with 10 bases in between. This CDR3 contains 13 residues. The germline gives CDR1 SGHRS, CDR2 YFSETQ. The data were produced by immunoSEQ multiplex PCR, yet TCRdb's version contains in-frame clones alone and is incomplete. The sample carries more than 250,000 clones, around 91% recorded once. The origin of this receptor is a woman younger than 45 in good health and CMV-seronegative. The chain uses TRBV5-1 and TRBJ1-1; TRBD1 might be the D (5 bases). The sequencing input was PBMCs. In nucleotides, the CDR3 is TGCGCCAGCAGGAAGGGACTCAACACTGAAGCTTTCTTT. Its protein is CASRKGLNTEAFF.